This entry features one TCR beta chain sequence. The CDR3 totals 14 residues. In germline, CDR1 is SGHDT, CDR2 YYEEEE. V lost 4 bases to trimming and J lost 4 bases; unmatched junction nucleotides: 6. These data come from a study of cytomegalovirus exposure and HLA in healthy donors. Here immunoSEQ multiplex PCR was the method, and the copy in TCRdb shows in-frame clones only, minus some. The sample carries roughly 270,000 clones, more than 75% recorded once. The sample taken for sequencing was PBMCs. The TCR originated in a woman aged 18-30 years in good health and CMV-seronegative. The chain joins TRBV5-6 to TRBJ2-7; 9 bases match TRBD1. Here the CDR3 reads CASSPWDRVYEQYF. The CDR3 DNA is TGTGCCAGCAGCCCCTGGGACAGGGTTTACGAGCAGTACTTC.